Listed here are 2 T cell receptor beta chains from one sample, sequenced in a study of read filtering for tumor transcriptome and immune sequencing. From roughly 390 ng of RNA, a library with molecular barcoded alpha/delta and beta/gamma adaptors was made. A single record per CDR3 protein comes from TCRdb applying MiXCR to the reads. The sample records around 44,000 distinct CDR3 sequences, under 15% being singletons. The specimen was a population of CD138-negative cells sorted from bone marrow. The receptors were gathered from a donor aged 40 or older with multiple myeloma.

The sample holds one count of this clonotype. With a far larger clone one base away, a read error is the likely cause. This chain connects TRBV12-3 or TRBV12-4 to TRBJ2-1; D remains ambiguous. This CDR3 has 12 amino acids. CDR3 nucleotides: TGTGCCAGCAGTTTACTCTACAATGAGCAGCTCTTC. Translating gives CASSLLYNEQLF.

This clonotype was seen ten or more times. The genes are TRBV3-1 and TRBJ2-5, with 15 bases aligning to TRBD2. The germline gives CDR1 LGHDT, CDR2 YNNKEL (reference sequence). J was trimmed by 5 bases and V by 2 bases; bases with no gene match: 12. CDR3 size: 19 residues. The CDR3 region has the DNA TGTGCCAGCAGCCAAAATTCCGGGACTAGCGGGAGGCATTCGGAGACCCAGTACTTC. The encoded protein is CASSQNSGTSGRHSETQYF.